Below, 16 T cell receptor beta chains from the same sample are listed, as sequenced in a study of T cell responses to AZD1222 COVID-19 vaccine. Profiling relied on immunoSEQ multiplex PCR, and the TCRdb table lists in-frame clones only, not all of them. The repertoire has approximately 140,000 clones, 80% to 95% of them found once; the top ten carry about 1.1%. The sample consisted of peripheral blood, taken 28 days after the second AZD1222 dose. These receptors were collected from an adult who received the AZD1222 COVID-19 vaccine.

This CDR3 is CSVVGGGRAYEQYF. DNA of the CDR3: TGCAGCGTTGTTGGAGGTGGCAGAGCCTACGAGCAGTACTTC. V is TRBV29-1 and J is TRBJ2-7; D possibly corresponds to TRBD2 (5 bases). Trimming left V 4 bases short and J 2 bases short, with 15 bases between. The CDR3 spans 14 residues. Germline V gene sequence: CDR1 SQVTM, CDR2 ANQGSEA.

The chain is built from TRBV19 and TRBJ1-3; the D is unclear. The CDR3 runs to 16 residues. V lost 5 bases and J 0 bases, leaving 14 bases between the germline ends. Germline-derived CDR1 and CDR2 are LNHDA and SQIVND (reference sequence). CDR3 loop: CASSARRVSSGNTIYF. The CDR3 region has the DNA TGTGCCAGTAGTGCTCGACGCGTGAGCTCTGGAAACACCATATATTTT.

The gene calls are TRBV5-1 and TRBJ1-6; possibly TRBD1 for D (5 bases). The germline V gene has CDR1 SGHRS and CDR2 YFSETQ. Trimming removed 2 bases at V and 7 bases at J, with 10 bases between. The CDR3 spans 14 residues. The CDR3 DNA follows: TGCGCCAGCAGCTTTGGGACGGACAATTCACCCCTCCACTTT. This gives the protein CASSFGTDNSPLHF.

The chain joins TRBV15 to TRBJ1-2; the match to TRBD1 covers 8 bases. CDR3 length: 17 amino acids. The V segment lost 0 bases and the J segment 8 bases; nucleotides outside the gene matches: 14. Per the germline V gene, CDR1 is LNHNV and CDR2 is YYDKDF (reference sequence). DNA for the CDR3: TGTGCCACCAGCAGAGATATTGGACAGGGCGTGATGCAGGGCTACACCTTC. It yields the protein CATSRDIGQGVMQGYTF. Using reference TRBV15 and TRBJ1-2 for the parts outside the CDR3, the full variable domain is DAMVIQNPRYQVTQFGKPVTLSCSQTLNHNVMYWYQQKSSQAPKLLFHYYDKDFNNEADTPDNFQSRRPNTSFCFLDIRSPGLGDTAMYLCATSRDIGQGVMQGYTFGSGTRLTVV.

V gene TRBV19 combines with J gene TRBJ1-1; D not certain. There are 14 residues in the CDR3. Between the trimmed V and J ends, which lost 2 bases and 2 bases, there was a span of 9 bases. Germline V gene data show CDR1 as LNHDA and CDR2 as SQIVND (reference sequence). CDR3 region: CASSISGINTEAFF. The CDR3 DNA is TGTGCCAGTAGTATAAGCGGGATTAACACTGAAGCTTTCTTT.

The rearrangement joins TRBV9 to TRBJ2-3, with 8 bases lining up with TRBD2. The trim removed 2 bases at V and 4 bases at J, leaving 9 bases unmatched. There are 16 residues in the CDR3. Germline V gives CDR1 SGDLS, CDR2 YYNGEE. The CDR3 DNA reads TGTGCCAGCAGCGTCCTGGGACTAGGGTTGGCAGATACGCAGTATTTT. Amino acid sequence: CASSVLGLGLADTQYF.

CDR3 nucleotide sequence: TGCGCCAGCAGCCCGGACTTCGGGCAGTTCTTC. Translating gives CASSPDFGQFF. The chain couples TRBV5-1 to TRBJ2-1, with a possible D match to TRBD2 (5 bases). Trimming removed 4 bases from V and 12 bases from J, with 11 bases in between. The CDR3 has 11 residues. CDR1 is SGHRS and CDR2 is YFSETQ in the germline V gene.

V and J are TRBV5-1 and TRBJ1-4, with a possible D match to TRBD1 (6 bases). V was pared by 3 bases and J by 8 bases, with 14 bases between. Germline V gene sequence: CDR1 SGHRS, CDR2 YFSETQ. The CDR3 is 14 residues long. The CDR3 DNA is TGCGCCAGCAGCTCCTTACAGGGAAACGAAAAACTGTTTTTT. It yields the protein CASSSLQGNEKLFF.

V gene TRBV14 combines with J gene TRBJ1-6; D is undetermined. Germline CDR1 SGHDN, CDR2 FVKESK. The CDR3 loop spans 15 amino acids. V was clipped by 1 base and J by 10 bases, with 14 bases between them. For the CDR3, the DNA is TGTGCCAGCAGCCAAGGGACCGGACTTTTGTCACCCCTCCACTTT. This translates into CASSQGTGLLSPLHF.

The rearrangement links TRBV18 to TRBJ1-1; 10 bases map to TRBD1. Unmatched junction bases numbered 1, after V lost 0 bases and J lost 0 bases. CDR1 is KGHSH and CDR2 is LQKENI in the germline V gene. The CDR3 is 16 amino acids. In DNA, the CDR3 is TGTGCCAGCTCACCACCGACAGGGGGCTTGAACACTGAAGCTTTCTTT. The encoded protein is CASSPPTGGLNTEAFF.

The chain joins TRBV18 to TRBJ1-2, with 7 bases matching TRBD1. Germline V gives CDR1 KGHSH, CDR2 LQKENI. The J segment lost 1 base and the V segment lost 3 bases, leaving 5 bases of the junction unmatched. The CDR3 sequence is 15 residues long. The CDR3 reads CASSPSGTDNYGYTF. The CDR3 DNA is TGTGCCAGCTCACCCTCCGGGACAGATAACTATGGCTACACCTTC.

The chain is built from TRBV2 and TRBJ2-7, with D uncertain. The CDR3 has 14 residues. V lost 5 bases and J 0 bases, leaving 11 bases between the germline ends. The germline V gene has CDR1 SNHLY and CDR2 FYNNEI. The CDR3 DNA is TGTGCCAGCAGTATCAGGTTGAGCTCCTACGAGCAGTACTTC. Translated, it gives CASSIRLSSYEQYF.

The rearrangement links TRBV7-3 to TRBJ1-1; no firm D call. The CDR3 covers 16 residues. The V gene lost 3 bases and the J gene lost 1 base, with 15 bases spanning the gap. Germline CDR1 reads SGHTA; CDR2 reads FQGTGA. For the CDR3, the DNA is TGTGCCAGCAGCTTCCTTCGAAAGGAGGGGAACACTGAAGCTTTCTTT. Protein: CASSFLRKEGNTEAFF. Full variable domain (outside the CDR3, taken from reference TRBV7-3 and TRBJ1-1): GAGVSQTPSNKVTEKGKYVELRCDPISGHTALYWYRQSLGQGPEFLIYFQGTGAADDSGLPNDRFFAVRPEGSVSTLKIQRTERGDSAVYLCASSFLRKEGNTEAFFGQGTRLTVV.

The rearrangement joins TRBV6-2 or TRBV6-3 to TRBJ2-3, with D perhaps given as TRBD1 or TRBD2 (6 bases each). The V end was cut by 6 bases, the J end by 8 bases, with 21 bases between. Germline CDR1 and CDR2: MNHEY and SVGEGT. This CDR3 contains 15 residues. The CDR3 here is CASSPPEGERGTQYF. In DNA form, the CDR3 reads TGTGCCAGCAGCCCCCCGGAGGGGGAGCGAGGTACGCAGTATTTT.

V and J are TRBV28 and TRBJ2-7; D may match TRBD1 or TRBD2 (5 bases each). V lost 4 bases to trimming and J lost 2 bases, with 15 bases between them. This CDR3 is built from 15 residues. The germline V gene encodes CDR1 MDHEN and CDR2 SYDVKM. CDR3 sequence reads: CASSSPGRGPYEQYF. For the CDR3, the DNA is TGTGCCAGCAGTTCTCCGGGACGGGGCCCCTACGAGCAGTACTTC.

The chain employs TRBV28 and TRBJ2-7, with D unclear. V was shortened by 6 bases and J by 2 bases, with 5 bases between the two germline ends. Germline V lookup: CDR1 MDHEN, CDR2 SYDVKM. The CDR3 sequence is 11 residues long. The CDR3 reads CASSTPYEQYF. CDR3 coding DNA: TGTGCCAGCAGCACCCCCTACGAGCAGTACTTC.